This entry lists 3 T cell receptor beta chains sequenced from one sample in a study of Ad26.COV2.S vaccination and SARS-CoV-2 variants. Treatment of the sample: some 19 received Ad26.COV2.S at low or high dose, single or two shots; about five received placebo; per-sample allocation not given. Collection of samples fell on day 63 after the first vaccine or placebo injection. This table comes from immunoSEQ multiplex PCR, and its TCRdb copy is limited to in-frame clones, with some not included. Found here are a few hundred thousand clones, roughly 90% of them singletons; the top ten hold around 5%. Sequenced here: peripheral blood, sampled in a trial of Ad26.COV2.S vaccine versus placebo. The origin of the receptors is a person between 18 and 65 years old who received the Ad26.COV2.S COVID-19 vaccine or a placebo.

The rearrangement joins TRBV18 to TRBJ2-3; no clear D. V shed 4 bases and J shed 0 bases, with 17 bases lying between them. Germline V gives CDR1 KGHSH, CDR2 LQKENI. CDR3 length equals 17 residues. CDR3 coding DNA: TGTGCCAGCTCACTTATCAGTTCCACCCCTAGCACAGATACGCAGTATTTT. This codes for CASSLISSTPSTDTQYF.

In DNA, the CDR3 is TGTGCCAGCTCACCATTTCTTCAGCGCCGGGACAGAGACACAGATACGCAGTATTTT. Amino acid sequence: CASSPFLQRRDRDTDTQYF. The rearrangement uses TRBV18 and TRBJ2-3, with 7 bases matching TRBD1. This CDR3 contains 19 residues. The germline V gene has CDR1 KGHSH and CDR2 LQKENI. V lost 2 bases, J lost 2 bases, and 16 bases stayed unmatched. Drawing the rest from reference TRBV18 and TRBJ2-3, the complete variable domain is NAGVMQNPRHLVRRRGQEARLRCSPMKGHSHVYWYRQLPEEGLKFMVYLQKENIIDESGMPKERFSAEFPKEGPSILRIQQVVRGDSAAYFCASSPFLQRRDRDTDTQYFGPGTRLTVL.

V usage is TRBV6-5 and J usage is TRBJ2-1, with 9 bases lining up with TRBD2. CDR1 is MNHEY, CDR2 SVGAGI, per germline. CDR3 length: 15 residues. Trimming took 6 bases from V and 4 from J; bases not matched to a gene: 7. This CDR3 is CASSLSGGVYNEQFF. CDR3 sequence (DNA): TGTGCCAGCAGCCTTAGCGGGGGCGTTTACAATGAGCAGTTCTTC.